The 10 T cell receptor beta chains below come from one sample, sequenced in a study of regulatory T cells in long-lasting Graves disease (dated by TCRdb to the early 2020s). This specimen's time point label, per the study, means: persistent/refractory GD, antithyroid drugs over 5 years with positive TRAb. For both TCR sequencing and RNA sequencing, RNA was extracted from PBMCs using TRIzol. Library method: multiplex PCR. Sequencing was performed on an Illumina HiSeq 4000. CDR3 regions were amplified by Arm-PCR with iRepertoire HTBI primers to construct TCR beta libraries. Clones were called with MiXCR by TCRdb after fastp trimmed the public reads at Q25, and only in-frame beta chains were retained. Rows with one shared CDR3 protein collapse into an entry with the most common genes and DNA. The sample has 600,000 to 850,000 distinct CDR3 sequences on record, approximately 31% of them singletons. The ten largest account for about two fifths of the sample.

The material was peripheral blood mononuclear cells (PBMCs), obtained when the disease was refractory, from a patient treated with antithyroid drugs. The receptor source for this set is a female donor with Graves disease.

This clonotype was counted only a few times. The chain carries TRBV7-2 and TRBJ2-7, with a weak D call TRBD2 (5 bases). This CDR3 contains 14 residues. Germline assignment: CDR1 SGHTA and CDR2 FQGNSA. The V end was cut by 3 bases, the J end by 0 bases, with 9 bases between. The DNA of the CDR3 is TGTGCCAGCAGCTTGGACTTGAGCTCCTACGAGCAGTACTTC. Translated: CASSLDLSSYEQYF.

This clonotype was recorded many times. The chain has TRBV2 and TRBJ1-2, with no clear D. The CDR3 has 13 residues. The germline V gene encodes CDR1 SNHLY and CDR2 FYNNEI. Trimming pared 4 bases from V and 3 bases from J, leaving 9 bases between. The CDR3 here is CASSVAVDYGYTF. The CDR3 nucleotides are TGTGCCAGCAGTGTAGCTGTTGACTATGGCTACACCTTC.

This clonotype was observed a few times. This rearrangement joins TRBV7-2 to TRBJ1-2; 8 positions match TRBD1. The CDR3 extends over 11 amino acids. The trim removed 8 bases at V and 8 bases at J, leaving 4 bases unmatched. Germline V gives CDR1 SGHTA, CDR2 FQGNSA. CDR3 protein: CASRDRRGYTF. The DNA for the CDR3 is TGTGCCAGCCGGGACAGGCGGGGCTACACCTTC.

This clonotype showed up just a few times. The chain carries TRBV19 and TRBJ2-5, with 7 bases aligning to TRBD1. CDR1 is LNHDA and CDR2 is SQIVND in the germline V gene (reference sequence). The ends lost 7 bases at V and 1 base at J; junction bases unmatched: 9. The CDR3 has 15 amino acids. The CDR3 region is CASMRTGESQETQYF. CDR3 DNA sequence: TGTGCCAGTATGAGAACAGGGGAGTCCCAAGAGACCCAGTACTTC.

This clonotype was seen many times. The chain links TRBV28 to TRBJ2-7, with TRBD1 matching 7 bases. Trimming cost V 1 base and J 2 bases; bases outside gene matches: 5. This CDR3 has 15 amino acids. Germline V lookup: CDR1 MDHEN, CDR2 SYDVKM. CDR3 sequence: CASSLLWTGTYEQYF. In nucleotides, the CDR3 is TGTGCCAGCAGTTTATTGTGGACAGGAACCTACGAGCAGTACTTC.

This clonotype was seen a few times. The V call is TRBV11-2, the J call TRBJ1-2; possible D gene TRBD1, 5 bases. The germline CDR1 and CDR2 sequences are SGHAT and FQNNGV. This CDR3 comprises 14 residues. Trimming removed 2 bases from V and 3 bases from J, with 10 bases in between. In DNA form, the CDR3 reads TGTGCCAGCAGCTTAAGAAGCAGGGACTATGGCTACACCTTC. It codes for CASSLRSRDYGYTF.

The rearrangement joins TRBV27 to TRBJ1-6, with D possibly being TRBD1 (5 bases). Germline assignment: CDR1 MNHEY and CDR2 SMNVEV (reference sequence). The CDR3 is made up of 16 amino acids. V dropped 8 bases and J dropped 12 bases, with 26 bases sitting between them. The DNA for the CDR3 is TGTGCCAGCGCCGCCGACAGTCACCAGAGGGAAGGACCCCTCCACTTT. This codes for CASAADSHQREGPLHF.

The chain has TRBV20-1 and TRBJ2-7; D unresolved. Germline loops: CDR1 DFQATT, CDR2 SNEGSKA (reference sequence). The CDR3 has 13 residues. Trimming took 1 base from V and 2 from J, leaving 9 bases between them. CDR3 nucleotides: TGCAGTGCTAGAGGTGATAAGACCTACGAGCAGTACTTC. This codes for CSARGDKTYEQYF.

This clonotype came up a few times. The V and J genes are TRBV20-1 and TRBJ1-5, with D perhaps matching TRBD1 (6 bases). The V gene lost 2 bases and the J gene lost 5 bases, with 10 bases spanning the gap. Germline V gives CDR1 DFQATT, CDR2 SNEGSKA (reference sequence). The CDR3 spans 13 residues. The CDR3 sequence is CSARQGLDQPQHF. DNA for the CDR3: TGCAGTGCTAGACAGGGGTTGGATCAGCCCCAGCATTTT.

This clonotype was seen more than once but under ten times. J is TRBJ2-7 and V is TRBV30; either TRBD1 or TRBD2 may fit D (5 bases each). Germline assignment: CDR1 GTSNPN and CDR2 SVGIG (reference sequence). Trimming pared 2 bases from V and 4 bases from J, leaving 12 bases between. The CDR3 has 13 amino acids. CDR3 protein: CAWSRGVSYEQYF. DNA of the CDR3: TGTGCCTGGAGTCGAGGGGTTTCGTACGAGCAGTACTTC.